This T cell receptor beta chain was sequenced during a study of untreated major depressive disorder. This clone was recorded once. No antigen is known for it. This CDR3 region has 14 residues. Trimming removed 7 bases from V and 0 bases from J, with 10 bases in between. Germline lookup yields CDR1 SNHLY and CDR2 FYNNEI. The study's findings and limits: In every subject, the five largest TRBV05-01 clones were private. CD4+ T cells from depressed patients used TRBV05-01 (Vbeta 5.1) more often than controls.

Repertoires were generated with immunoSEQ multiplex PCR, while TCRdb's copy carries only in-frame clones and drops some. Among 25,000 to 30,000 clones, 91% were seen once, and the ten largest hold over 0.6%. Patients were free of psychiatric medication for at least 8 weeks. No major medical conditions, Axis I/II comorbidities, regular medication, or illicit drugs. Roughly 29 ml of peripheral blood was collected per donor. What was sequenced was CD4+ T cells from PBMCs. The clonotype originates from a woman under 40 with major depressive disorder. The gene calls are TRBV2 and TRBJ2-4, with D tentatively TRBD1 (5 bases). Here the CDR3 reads CASNPGLAKNIQYF. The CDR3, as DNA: TGTGCCAGCAATCCAGGGTTAGCCAAAAACATTCAGTACTTC.